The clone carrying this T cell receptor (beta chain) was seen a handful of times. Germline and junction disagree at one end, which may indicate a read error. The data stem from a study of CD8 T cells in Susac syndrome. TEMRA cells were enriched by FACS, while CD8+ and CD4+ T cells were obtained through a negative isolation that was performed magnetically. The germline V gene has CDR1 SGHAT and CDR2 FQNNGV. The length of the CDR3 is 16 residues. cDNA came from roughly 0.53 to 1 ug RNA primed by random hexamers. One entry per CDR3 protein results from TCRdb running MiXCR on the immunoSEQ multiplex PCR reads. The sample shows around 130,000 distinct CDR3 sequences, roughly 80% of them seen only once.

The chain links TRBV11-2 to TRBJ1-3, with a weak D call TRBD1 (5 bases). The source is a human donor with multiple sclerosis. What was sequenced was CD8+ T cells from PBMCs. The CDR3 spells CASSLVTRVSENTIYF. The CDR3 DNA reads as TGTGCCAGCAGCTTAGTAACCAGGGTCTCTGAAAACACCATATATTTT.